Below are 5 T cell receptor beta chains sequenced from a single sample in a study of blood T cell repertoires in COVID-19. Measured with immunoSEQ multiplex PCR; TCRdb has only the in-frame clones, and not every one. Of fewer than 300,000 clones listed, roughly nine tenths were seen once; the top ten hold around 2.2%. The material sequenced was peripheral blood. These receptors originate from a young woman with COVID-19, enrolled during active disease.

The table lists this clone with a count of one. The same CDR3 can be traced to other DNA sequences in this sample. The V and J genes are TRBV5-1 and TRBJ1-2; no clear D. The CDR3 is made up of 13 amino acids. Germline V gene data show CDR1 as SGHRS and CDR2 as YFSETQ. V lost 0 bases and J 4 bases, leaving 7 bases between the germline ends. The CDR3 is CASSLGGSYGYTF. CDR3 sequence (DNA): TGCGCCAGCAGCTTGGGAGGGTCCTATGGCTACACCTTC.

This chain uses TRBV7-9 with TRBJ2-5; possible D gene TRBD1, 6 bases. V lost 4 bases to trimming and J lost 3 bases, with 12 bases between them. The V gene's germline CDR1 is SEHNR and CDR2 FQNEAQ (reference sequence). The CDR3 contains 14 residues. The CDR3 reads CASSSWTDKETQYF. CDR3 sequence (DNA): TGTGCCAGCAGCTCTTGGACAGACAAAGAGACCCAGTACTTC.

The genes are TRBV5-8 and TRBJ2-3; 8 nucleotides agree with TRBD2. The V gene's germline CDR1 is SGHTS and CDR2 YDEGEE. Trimming removed 0 bases from V and 4 bases from J; junction bases left unmatched: 10. This CDR3 is 17 amino acids long. Here the CDR3 reads CASSLGTGGASADTQYF. DNA for the CDR3: TGTGCCAGCAGCTTGGGGACCGGGGGGGCGTCCGCAGATACGCAGTATTTT. Complete variable domain (other parts from reference TRBV5-8 and TRBJ2-3): EAGVTQSPTHLIKTRGQQATLRCSPISGHTSVYWYQQALGLGLQFLLWYDEGEERNRGNFPPRFSGRQFPNYSSELNVNALELEDSALYLCASSLGTGGASADTQYFGPGTRLTVL.

This clone was counted many times. This chain links TRBV6-5 with TRBJ2-2; 7 bases agree with TRBD2. This CDR3 has 16 amino acids. CDR1 MNHEY and CDR2 SVGAGI come from the germline V gene. With 2 bases clipped from V and 6 bases from J, the junction kept 9 bases outside the gene matches. This CDR3 reads CASSYDLAGAAGELFF. The CDR3 bases are TGTGCCAGCAGTTACGATTTGGCGGGAGCAGCCGGGGAGCTGTTTTTT.

The chain is built from TRBV11-2 and TRBJ1-1, with D tentatively TRBD1 (5 bases). Deletions cut 1 base from V and 3 bases from J, with 9 bases between. CDR1 and CDR2 from the germline V gene are SGHAT and FQNNGV. The CDR3 is made up of 14 amino acids. DNA of the CDR3: TGTGCCAGCAGCTTAGCTGGGGGGGACACTGAAGCTTTCTTT. It encodes CASSLAGGDTEAFF.